This T cell receptor (beta chain) derives from a study of blood T cell repertoires in COVID-19 (dated by TCRdb to the early 2020s). Notes on the research overall: Collaborator samples came from the United States, Italy and Spain and covered acute and convalescent phases of COVID-19. The prospective study material was composed of cDNA or gDNA derived from T cells, B-cell-depleted T cells, or PBMCs. The dataset comprised deeply sampled blood TCRbeta repertoires from subjects exposed to, actively infected with, or recovered from COVID-19. The repertoires were released in a freely available public database meant as a resource for research on the immune response to SARS-CoV-2. Samples came from the ongoing ImmuneRACE study (first 160 participants) plus 1,254 subjects from 6 global collaborators. Sample metadata almost always included a de-identified subject ID, COVID-19 status, age in years and sex. HLA class I and class II types, where available, came from metadata supplied by the sample provider rather than from assay-based typing. Study-level results and caveats: How much clinical and demographic metadata was included differed by source and by participant, and the metadata was provided uncurated.

TCRbeta CDR3 regions were amplified from genomic DNA using the immunoSEQ Assay, a bias-controlled multiplex PCR. The original pipeline was this. Nucleated cell counts per sample were estimated from amplification of reference gene primers within the assay. To quantify the absolute abundance of each unique TCRbeta CDR3 rearrangement, sequence reads were collapsed and filtered. For each sample, productive Simpson clonality was calculated by taking the square root of Simpson's diversity index across productive rearrangements. The table was pulled from immuneACCESS by TCRdb, which kept in-frame rearrangements only. Such tables lose some clones; where checked, under half of the loss comes from unresolved V genes, and the rest has no known cause. Clone size and the V and J calls come from that table; the DNA yielded D and trimming. The sample table lists 300,000 to 450,000 clones, around 90% of them with a count of one. The leading ten clones occupy about 3% of the sample.

The CDR3 numbers 15 residues from cysteine through phenylalanine. Just CDR3 DNA is preserved here, 45 bases in frame from base 1. Trimming accounts for 5 bases at V and 2 bases at J, while the number of junction bases matched to no gene is 2. In the germline V gene (reference sequence), CDR1 corresponds to SEHNR and CDR2 to FQNEAQ. A note on this clone: The specificity of this receptor is unknown. Within one base of it there is no much larger clone, and no base qualities were kept.

The collaborating institutions used their own protocols to collect whole blood in K2EDTA tubes. For TCRbeta analysis, collaborator samples were shipped as frozen whole blood, as isolated PBMCs, or as DNA extracted from either sample type. The V gene is TRBV7-9 and the J gene is TRBJ2-6; TRBD2 agrees with 8 junctional bases. Sequenced sample: peripheral blood. This receptor was obtained from a human donor in a cohort sampled during active COVID-19. The CDR3 sequence is CASSTGGPGANVLTF. The nucleotide sequence reads TGTGCCAGCAGCACGGGGGGGCCTGGGGCCAACGTCCTGACTTTC.